The 11 T cell receptor beta chains listed next were all sequenced from one sample in a study of shared clonotypes between healthy human individuals (dated by TCRdb to about 2020). The protocol used for the library was the immunoSEQ multiplex PCR assay. TCRdb's version of the immuneACCESS table is confined to in-frame rearrangements and falls short of the full clone set. An unresolved V gene accounts for under half of the shortfall where checked; the remainder is of unknown origin. This sample gives about 660,000 clones in total; approximately 79% of them show up just once. Of the sample, approximately 1.7% falls within the top ten clones. The material sequenced was memory CD4+ T cells sorted from blood. Per the publication, the cell subset or site label means: CD45RA-negative fraction. The receptors come from a woman in her twenties or thirties in good health.

This sequence joins TRBV27 and TRBJ2-7, with 12 bases fitting TRBD2. The germline gives CDR1 MNHEY, CDR2 SMNVEV (reference sequence). The CDR3 is made up of 16 amino acids. With V trimmed by 2 bases and J by 7 bases, 9 bases remained unmatched. The DNA of the CDR3 is TGTGCCAGCAGTTTAACGGGACTAGCGGGTGCCGAGGAGCAGTACTTC. This sequence encodes CASSLTGLAGAEEQYF.

The chain joins TRBV7-2 to TRBJ1-1; D gene unclear. Trimming cost V 4 bases and J 0 bases, with 18 bases left between them. This CDR3 contains 17 residues. CDR1 is SGHTA, CDR2 FQGNSA, per germline. CDR3: CASSSGYFSTMNTEAFF. The CDR3, as DNA: TGTGCCAGCAGCTCCGGCTACTTCTCCACCATGAACACTGAAGCTTTCTTT. Using reference TRBV7-2 and TRBJ1-1 for the parts outside the CDR3, the full variable domain is GAGVSQSPSNKVTEKGKDVELRCDPISGHTALYWYRQSLGQGLEFLIYFQGNSAPDKSGLPSDRFSAERTGGSVSTLTIQRTQQEDSAVYLCASSSGYFSTMNTEAFFGQGTRLTVV.

This sequence joins TRBV4-2 and TRBJ1-1; D remains ambiguous. V was trimmed by 1 base and J by 5 bases, leaving 11 bases between them. Germline V gives CDR1 LGHNA, CDR2 YNFKEQ. The CDR3 runs 14 residues. Written as DNA, the CDR3 is TGTGCCAGCAGCCAAGCTCACGTGGGGACTGAAGCTTTCTTT. Amino acid sequence: CASSQAHVGTEAFF.

The chain combines TRBV30 with TRBJ1-5; D uncertain. Trimming stripped 2 bases from V and 6 bases from J, with 14 bases between. This CDR3 region has 14 residues. Per germline, CDR1 GTSNPN and CDR2 SVGIG (reference sequence). The CDR3 is CAWSIPGGSQPQHF. In DNA form, the CDR3 reads TGTGCCTGGAGTATTCCGGGCGGTTCTCAGCCCCAGCATTTT.

The CDR3 bases are TGCGCCAGCAGCCATTCGATTACTAGCGGACTAGCCAAAAACATTCAGTACTTC. It specifies CASSHSITSGLAKNIQYF. V is TRBV4-1 and J is TRBJ2-4, with 8 bases that match TRBD2. V lost 3 bases and J lost 0; bases outside the gene matches: 10. This CDR3 contains 18 residues. Germline V CDR1 and CDR2: MGHRA, YSYEKL.

The V and J genes are TRBV30 and TRBJ1-3, with no clear D. Germline V gene sequence: CDR1 GTSNPN, CDR2 SVGIG (reference sequence). This CDR3 has 13 amino acids. With 4 bases removed from V and 0 bases from J, the gap between germline ends came to 7 bases. Here the CDR3 reads CAWTPHSGNTIYF. In DNA, the CDR3 is TGTGCCTGGACTCCCCACTCTGGAAACACCATATATTTT. The whole variable domain, filled in from reference TRBV30 and TRBJ1-3, reads SQTIHQWPATLVQPVGSPLSLECTVEGTSNPNLYWYRQAAGRGLQLLFYSVGIGQISSEVPQNLSASRPQDRQFILSSKKLLLSDSGFYLCAWTPHSGNTIYFGEGSWLTVV.

The rearrangement uses TRBV29-1 and TRBJ1-1; D unresolved. V lost 2 bases, J lost 0 bases, and 7 bases lay in between. The CDR3 is 13 residues long. CDR1 and CDR2 from the germline V gene are SQVTM and ANQGSEA. CDR3 region: CSVEPEMNTEAFF. In DNA form, the CDR3 reads TGCAGCGTTGAACCCGAAATGAACACTGAAGCTTTCTTT. The entire variable domain, with the rest obtained from reference TRBV29-1 and TRBJ1-1, is as follows: SAVISQKPSRDICQRGTSLTIQCQVDSQVTMMFWYRQQPGQSLTLIATANQGSEATYESGFVIDKFPISRPNLTFSTLTVSNMSPEDSSIYLCSVEPEMNTEAFFGQGTRLTVV.

This clone occurred once. This sequence joins TRBV5-1 and TRBJ2-7; 7 positions match TRBD2. Unmatched junction bases numbered 4, after V lost 0 bases and J lost 1 base. The CDR3 covers 15 residues. Germline lookup yields CDR1 SGHRS and CDR2 YFSETQ. This CDR3 is CASSLVAGESYEQYF. The CDR3 nucleotides read TGCGCCAGCAGCTTGGTGGCGGGGGAATCCTACGAGCAGTACTTC.

CDR3 in DNA: TGTGCCAGCAGTCGGCTAGGACCGACCTCCTACGAGCAGTACTTC. Translated, it gives CASSRLGPTSYEQYF. The chain couples TRBV6-6 to TRBJ2-7; D gene uncertain. Germline V gene data show CDR1 as MNHNY and CDR2 as SVGAGI (reference sequence). The length of the CDR3 is 15 residues. The V gene lost 5 bases and the J gene lost 0 bases, with 14 bases spanning the gap.

This chain connects TRBV9 to TRBJ2-7; TRBD2 agrees at 12 bases. CDR3 size: 16 residues. Trimming removed 4 bases from V and 2 bases from J; junction bases left unmatched: 7. Looked up from germline, CDR1 is SGDLS and CDR2 is YYNGEE. CDR3 residues: CASSPRLAGVTYEQYF. The CDR3 region has the DNA TGTGCCAGCAGCCCCCGACTAGCGGGAGTTACCTACGAGCAGTACTTC.

This rearrangement joins TRBV19 to TRBJ2-2; possibly TRBD1 for D (5 bases). Between the trimmed V and J ends, which lost 3 bases and 1 base, there was a span of 12 bases. The CDR3 is made up of 16 amino acids. Germline CDR1 is LNHDA and CDR2 is SQIVND (reference sequence). CDR3 protein: CASSIVDSRNTGELFF. The CDR3 bases are TGTGCCAGTAGTATCGTCGACAGCCGGAACACCGGGGAGCTGTTTTTT.